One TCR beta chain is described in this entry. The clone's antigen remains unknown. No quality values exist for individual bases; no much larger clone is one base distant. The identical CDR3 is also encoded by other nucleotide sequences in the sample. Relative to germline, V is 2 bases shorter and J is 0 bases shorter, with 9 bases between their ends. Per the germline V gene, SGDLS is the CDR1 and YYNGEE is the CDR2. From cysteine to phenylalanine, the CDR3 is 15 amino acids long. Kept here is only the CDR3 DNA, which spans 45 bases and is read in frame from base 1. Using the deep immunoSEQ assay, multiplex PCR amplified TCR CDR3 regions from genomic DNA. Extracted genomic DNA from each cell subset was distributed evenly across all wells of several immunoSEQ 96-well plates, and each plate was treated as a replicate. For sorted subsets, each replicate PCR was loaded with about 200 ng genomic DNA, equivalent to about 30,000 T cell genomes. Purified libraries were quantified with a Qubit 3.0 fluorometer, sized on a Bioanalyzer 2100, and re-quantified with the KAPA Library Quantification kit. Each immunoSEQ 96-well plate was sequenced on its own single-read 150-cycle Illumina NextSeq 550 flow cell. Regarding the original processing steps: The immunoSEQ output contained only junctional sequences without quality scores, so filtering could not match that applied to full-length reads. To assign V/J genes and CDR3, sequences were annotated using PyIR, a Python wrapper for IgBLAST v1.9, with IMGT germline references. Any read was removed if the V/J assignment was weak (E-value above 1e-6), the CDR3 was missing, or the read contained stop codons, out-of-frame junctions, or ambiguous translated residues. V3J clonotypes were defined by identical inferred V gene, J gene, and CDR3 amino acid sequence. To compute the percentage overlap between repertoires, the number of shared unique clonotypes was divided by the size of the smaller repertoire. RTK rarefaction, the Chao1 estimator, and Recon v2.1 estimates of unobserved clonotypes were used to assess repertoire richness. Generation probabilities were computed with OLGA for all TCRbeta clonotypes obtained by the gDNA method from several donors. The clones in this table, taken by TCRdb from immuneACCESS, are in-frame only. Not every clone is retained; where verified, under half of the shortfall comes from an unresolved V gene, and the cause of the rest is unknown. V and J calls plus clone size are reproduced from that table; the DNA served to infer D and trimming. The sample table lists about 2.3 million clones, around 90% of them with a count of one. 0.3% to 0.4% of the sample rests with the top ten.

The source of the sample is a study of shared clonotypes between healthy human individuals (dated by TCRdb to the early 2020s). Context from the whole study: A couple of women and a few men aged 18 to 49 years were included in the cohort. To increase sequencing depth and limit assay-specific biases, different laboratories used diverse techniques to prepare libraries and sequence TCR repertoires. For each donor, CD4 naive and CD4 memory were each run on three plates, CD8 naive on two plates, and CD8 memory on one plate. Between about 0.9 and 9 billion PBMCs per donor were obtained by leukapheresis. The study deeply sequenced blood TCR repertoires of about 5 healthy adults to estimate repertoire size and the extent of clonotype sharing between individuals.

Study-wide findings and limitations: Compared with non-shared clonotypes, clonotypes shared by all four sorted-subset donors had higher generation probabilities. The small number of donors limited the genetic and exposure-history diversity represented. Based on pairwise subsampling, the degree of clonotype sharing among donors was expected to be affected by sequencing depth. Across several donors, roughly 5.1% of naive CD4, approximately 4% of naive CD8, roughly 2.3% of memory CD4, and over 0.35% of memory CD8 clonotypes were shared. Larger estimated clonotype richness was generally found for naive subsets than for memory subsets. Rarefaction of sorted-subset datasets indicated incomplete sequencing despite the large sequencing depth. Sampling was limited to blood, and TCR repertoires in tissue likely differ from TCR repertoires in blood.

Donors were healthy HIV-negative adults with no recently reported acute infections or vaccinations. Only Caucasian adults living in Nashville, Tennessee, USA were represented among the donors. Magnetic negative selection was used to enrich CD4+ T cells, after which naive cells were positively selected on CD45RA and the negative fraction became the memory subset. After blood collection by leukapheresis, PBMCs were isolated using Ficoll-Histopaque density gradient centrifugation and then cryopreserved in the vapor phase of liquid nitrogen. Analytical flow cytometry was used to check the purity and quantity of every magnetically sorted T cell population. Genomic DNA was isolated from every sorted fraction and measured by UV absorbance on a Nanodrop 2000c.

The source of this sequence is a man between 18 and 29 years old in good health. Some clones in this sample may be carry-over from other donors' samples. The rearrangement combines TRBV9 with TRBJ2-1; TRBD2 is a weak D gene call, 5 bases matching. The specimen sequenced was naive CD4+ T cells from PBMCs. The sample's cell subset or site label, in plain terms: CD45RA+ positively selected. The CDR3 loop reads CASSVGAGSYNEQFF. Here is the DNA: TGTGCCAGCAGCGTGGGCGCGGGCTCCTACAATGAGCAGTTCTTC. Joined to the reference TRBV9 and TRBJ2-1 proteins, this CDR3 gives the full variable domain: DSGVTQTPKHLITATGQRVTLRCSPRSGDLSVYWYQQSLDQGLQFLIQYYNGEERAKGNILERFSAQQFPDLHSELNLSSLELGDSALYFCASSVGAGSYNEQFFGPGTRLTVL.